This T cell receptor (beta chain) was obtained from a study of human T cells and chemical hapten exposure. Background on the study: Patients, chiefly female, had alopecia areata, totalis or universalis.

Overall study results and limits: Clustering by CDR3 similarity yielded significantly more large clusters from expanded TCRs than controls. TCRs exceeding 1 in 1000 frequency stayed unchanged with DPC sensitization.

This clonotype was seen a few times. Antigen specificity is unknown. Each CDR3 protein is one row after TCRdb ran MiXCR on the RACE reads. In the table there are 75,000 to 90,000 distinct CDR3 sequences, 10% to 11% of which are singletons. The germline V gene encodes CDR1 LGHNA and CDR2 YNFKEQ. The CDR3 length is 16 residues. Trimming took 0 bases from V and 2 from J, leaving 12 bases between them. Specified time point: patch test 3, about 24 weeks after DPC sensitization. Treatment reported: therapeutic diphenylcyclopropenone sensitization with weekly scalp DPC. Sequences were derived from whole blood, sampled in connection with sensitization to the hapten diphenylcyclopropenone (DPC). V usage is TRBV4-2 and J usage is TRBJ2-3; D might be TRBD2 (6 bases). This TCR was sampled from a woman in her forties or fifties with alopecia areata. Some clones in this sample may be carry-over from other donors' samples. In DNA, the CDR3 is TGTGCCAGCAGCCAAGATAGCGGAGGGGACACAGATACGCAGTATTTT. It translates to CASSQDSGGDTDTQYF.